This record looks at one T cell receptor (beta chain) sequence and its context. The data were obtained in a study of blood T cell repertoires in COVID-19. About the research overall: Acute-phase and convalescent COVID-19 samples originated in the United States, Italy and Spain. The cDNA or gDNA used as material had been derived from T cells, B-cell-depleted T cells, or PBMCs.

Per the original methods: For nucleated cells, counts were estimated from reference gene primer amplification. Some clones are missing from TCRdb's copy, which holds only in-frame ones; the method was immunoSEQ multiplex PCR. V and J calls and clone size follow that table, whereas D and trimming were derived from the DNA. The data show around 260,000 clones, just over 85% seen once. Germline trimming cut 4 bases from V and 8 bases from J; bases unmatched to any gene: 5. Germline CDR1 reads MNHEY; CDR2 reads SVGEGT. This CDR3 comprises 14 residues. Sequenced sample: peripheral blood. The TCR was taken from a woman aged 25 to 39 with active or convalescent COVID-19. The rearrangement uses TRBV6-2 or TRBV6-3 and TRBJ1-6; 7 positions match TRBD1. The CDR3 coding sequence is TGTGCCAGCAGTTGGGGAGGACAGGATTCACCCCTCCACTTT. Protein: CASSWGGQDSPLHF.